This T cell receptor beta chain was captured by sequencing in a study of cytomegalovirus exposure and HLA in healthy donors. The PCR contained 60 Vbeta and 13 Jbeta primers. Sequencing used immunoSEQ multiplex PCR; TCRdb keeps in-frame clones, though not all of them. The table records more than 150,000 clones, more than 75% of them present only once. Study-wide points: Later, an analysis found that common viral pathogens appeared to be linked with several of the most significant clusters.

With respect to this clone: Its antigen remains unknown.

The CDR3 has 15 residues. The trim removed 6 bases at V and 5 bases at J, leaving 4 bases unmatched. CDR1 and CDR2 from the germline V gene are WNHNN and SYGVQD (reference sequence). Sequenced: PBMCs. This sequence was found in a young woman in good health and CMV-seronegative. This chain joins TRBV10-1 and TRBJ2-1, with 13 bases aligning to TRBD2. CDR3 bases: TGCGCCAGCAGCGGGGGACTAGCGGGAAACAATGAGCAGTTCTTC. It translates to CASSGGLAGNNEQFF.